The 27 T cell receptor beta chains reported below all come from one sample, sequenced in a study of shared clonotypes between healthy human individuals. Assay used: immunoSEQ multiplex PCR; TCRdb lists only in-frame clones, some missing. The sample carries around 2,000,000 clones, about 94% recorded once. The naive CD8 population came from CD45RO-negative cells selected for CCR7, without terminally differentiated effector memory CD45RA+ cells. The sequencing sample was made of naive CD8+ T cells sorted from blood. These receptor sequences come from a man aged 18 to 35 in good health.

The chain carries TRBV19 and TRBJ1-5; the D is unclear. The CDR3 totals 12 residues. The germline gives CDR1 LNHDA, CDR2 SQIVND (reference sequence). Trimming cost V 3 bases and J 11 bases, with 11 bases left between them. The CDR3 DNA reads TGTGCCAGTAGTATCCCCTTATTCACCCAGCATTTT. Amino acids: CASSIPLFTQHF.

This clone was observed once. The V gene is TRBV6-5, the J gene TRBJ1-2; 9 bases are a match to TRBD1. This CDR3 comprises 15 residues. V shed 4 bases and J 6 bases; nucleotides not matched to a gene: 9. Germline CDR1 is MNHEY and CDR2 is SVGAGI. CDR3 region: CASSLLSGTGNGYTF. The DNA of the CDR3 is TGTGCCAGCAGTTTATTATCCGGGACAGGGAATGGCTACACCTTC.

The J gene is TRBJ2-1, the V gene TRBV15; 9 nucleotides align to TRBD1. J lost 4 bases, V lost 0 bases, and 7 bases had no gene match. In germline, CDR1 is LNHNV, CDR2 YYDKDF (reference sequence). The CDR3 spans 17 residues. CDR3 sequence: CATSRDLLTGGYNEQFF. The CDR3 DNA is TGTGCCACCAGCAGAGATCTTTTGACAGGGGGATACAATGAGCAGTTCTTC.

The rearrangement uses TRBV5-4 and TRBJ1-1, with a possible D match to TRBD1 (6 bases). V was cut by 0 bases and J by 4 bases, with 13 bases left in between. The CDR3 is made up of 15 amino acids. Germline lookup yields CDR1 SGHNT and CDR2 YYREEE (reference sequence). The CDR3 nucleotides are TGTGCCAGCAGCTTGGATGGGGGCGAAGGCACTGAAGCTTTCTTT. It translates to CASSLDGGEGTEAFF.

V usage is TRBV6-1 and J usage is TRBJ2-7; 9 bases are shared with TRBD1. CDR1 MNHNS and CDR2 SASEGT come from the germline V gene. The CDR3 length is 13 residues. V lost 7 bases to trimming and J lost 3 bases; unmatched junction nucleotides: 4. CDR3 protein: CASNPTGGYEQYF. The CDR3 DNA sequence: TGTGCCAGCAACCCGACAGGGGGCTACGAGCAGTACTTC.

V and J are TRBV6-1 and TRBJ2-3; D may be TRBD2 (5 bases). V gave up 8 bases and J gave up 3 bases, with 18 bases separating them. Germline lookup yields CDR1 MNHNS and CDR2 SASEGT. The CDR3 length is 15 residues. The CDR3 DNA is TGTGCCAGCCTCCCTCGGTCGGGGTGGACAGATACGCAGTATTTT. Its protein is CASLPRSGWTDTQYF.

This clone was seen once. The chain links TRBV21-1 to TRBJ1-2; TRBD1, the D gene given by the table, was not confirmed from the DNA. TRBV21-1 is deemed a pseudogene. CDR3 size: 17 residues. CDR3 residues: CARTGTGGDSGSYGYTF. CDR3 bases: TGTGCCAGGACCGGGACAGGGGGCGATTCTGGCAGCTATGGCTACACCTTC.

The J gene is TRBJ1-1, the V gene TRBV5-6; D is uncertain. Trimming took 2 bases from V and 7 from J, leaving 9 bases between them. This CDR3 is 12 amino acids long. Germline lookup yields CDR1 SGHDT and CDR2 YYEEEE. The CDR3 bases are TGTGCCAGCAGCTTAGGCGATTTTGAAGCTTTCTTT. It codes for CASSLGDFEAFF.

This rearrangement joins TRBV27 to TRBJ2-6; tentative D call: TRBD1 (7 bases). Germline CDR1 and CDR2: MNHEY and SMNVEV (reference sequence). Trimming took 3 bases from V and 3 from J, leaving 12 bases between them. The CDR3 spans 16 residues. CDR3 sequence: CASSFQGGFGANVLTF. The CDR3 DNA reads as TGTGCCAGCAGTTTCCAGGGGGGCTTTGGGGCCAACGTCCTGACTTTC.

In DNA, the CDR3 is TGTGCCAGCAGCAACCCAACCCGAAACTATGGCTACACCTTC. Translating gives CASSNPTRNYGYTF. The V and J genes are TRBV5-8 and TRBJ1-2; no clear D. The length of the CDR3 is 14 residues. V lost 4 bases, J lost 2 bases, and 12 bases lay in between. CDR1 is SGHTS and CDR2 is YDEGEE in the germline V gene.

The chain carries TRBV5-1 and TRBJ1-2; TRBD1 agrees at 7 bases. The CDR3 has 15 residues. The germline gives CDR1 SGHRS, CDR2 YFSETQ. Trimming at V came to 0 bases and at J to 2 bases, leaving 4 bases not matched to a gene. The CDR3 reads CASSLVTGRNYGYTF. In nucleotides, the CDR3 is TGCGCCAGCAGCTTGGTGACAGGGCGGAACTATGGCTACACCTTC.

V and J are TRBV13 and TRBJ1-1, with D hard to call. The germline V gene encodes CDR1 PRHDT and CDR2 FYEKMQ (reference sequence). This CDR3 has 14 amino acids. Trimming removed 3 bases at V and 1 base at J, with 9 bases between. The CDR3 DNA is TGTGCCAGCAGCTTCCCCGTGGGGAACACTGAAGCTTTCTTT. Amino acid sequence: CASSFPVGNTEAFF.

This clone was seen more than once but under ten times. The V call is TRBV29-1, the J call TRBJ1-6; possible D gene TRBD1, 5 bases. The V gene's germline CDR1 is SQVTM and CDR2 ANQGSEA. The CDR3 extends over 13 amino acids. V was pared by 0 bases and J by 14 bases, with 14 bases between. In nucleotides, the CDR3 is TGCAGCGTTGAAGAGGGACCGGCGGGGGCCCTCCACTTT. Translated: CSVEEGPAGALHF.

The chain recombines TRBV7-8 with TRBJ1-5; D is possibly TRBD1 (5 bases). V was shortened by 5 bases and J by 5 bases, with 16 bases between the two germline ends. Germline assignment: CDR1 SGHVS and CDR2 FQNEAQ. The CDR3 runs 15 residues. The CDR3 protein is CASSPGTSPHQPQHF. Here the CDR3 DNA reads TGTGCCAGCAGCCCTGGGACGTCACCCCATCAGCCCCAGCATTTT.

The rearrangement links TRBV5-6 to TRBJ2-1; 7 positions match TRBD1. Germline CDR1 reads SGHDT; CDR2 reads YYEEEE. The CDR3 is 16 residues long. Trimming took 5 bases from V and 1 from J; bases not matched to a gene: 9. CDR3 amino acids: CASSQLDRESYNEQFF. The CDR3 DNA follows: TGTGCCAGCAGTCAACTTGACAGGGAGTCCTACAATGAGCAGTTCTTC.

To note about this clone: The likely explanation is a read error, given a far larger clone one base away. The chain employs TRBV6-6 and TRBJ1-2; D uncertain. CDR1 is MNHNY, CDR2 SVGAGI, per germline (reference sequence). CDR3 length: 11 amino acids. Trimming stripped 2 bases from V and 6 bases from J, with 4 bases between. DNA for the CDR3: TGTGCCAGCAGTTACCCGGATGGCTACACCTTC. Protein: CASSYPDGYTF.

The V call is TRBV27, the J call TRBJ2-3; possibly TRBD2 for D (5 bases). CDR1 is MNHEY and CDR2 is SMNVEV in the germline V gene (reference sequence). This CDR3 has 14 amino acids. Trimming left V 6 bases short and J 4 bases short, with 14 bases between. CDR3 sequence reads: CASRRERSPDTQYF. The CDR3 DNA reads TGTGCCAGCAGAAGGGAGCGGAGCCCAGATACGCAGTATTTT.

About this clone itself: The same CDR3 can be traced to other DNA sequences in this sample. The chain joins TRBV5-6 to TRBJ2-7; TRBD1 agrees at 7 bases. The V gene's germline CDR1 is SGHDT and CDR2 YYEEEE. Losses at the gene ends were 5 bases for V and 1 base for J; bases not matched to a gene: 3. The CDR3 is 13 residues long. CDR3 region: CASSPQGSYEQYF. The CDR3 DNA reads as TGTGCCAGCAGTCCACAGGGGTCCTACGAGCAGTACTTC.

In this sample, this clone turned up once. The chain joins TRBV10-3 to TRBJ2-5, with unresolved D. The germline V and J ends were trimmed by 4 bases and 4 bases, with 19 bases remaining between them. There are 16 residues in the CDR3. Germline-derived CDR1 and CDR2 are ENHRY and SYGVKD. In DNA form, the CDR3 reads TGTGCCATCAGTGGATCCTCTTTCGCAGGCGTAGAGACCCAGTACTTC. As protein: CAISGSSFAGVETQYF.

Concerning this clone: This sample includes further DNA sequences coding for the same CDR3. The genes are TRBV6-1 and TRBJ2-5; D not certain. Germline V lookup: CDR1 MNHNS, CDR2 SASEGT. The CDR3 is made up of 11 amino acids. Trimming took off 1 base at V and 4 bases at J, with 1 base between the two ends. The CDR3 sequence is CASSEGETQYF. The CDR3 DNA is TGTGCCAGCAGTGAAGGAGAGACCCAGTACTTC.

The chain has TRBV2 and TRBJ2-7; 9 nucleotides line up with TRBD2. The junction had 9 bases not matched to a gene; V was cut back by 7 bases and J by 5 bases. Germline CDR1 reads SNHLY; CDR2 reads FYNNEI. The length of the CDR3 is 14 residues. The DNA of the CDR3 is TGTGCCAGCACCGGTAGCGGGAGTACCGACGAGCAGTACTTC. Residues: CASTGSGSTDEQYF. Full variable domain (rest looked up from reference TRBV2 and TRBJ2-7): EPEVTQTPSHQVTQMGQEVILRCVPISNHLYFYWYRQILGQKVEFLVSFYNNEISEKSEIFDDQFSVERPDGSNFTLKIRSTKLEDSAMYFCASTGSGSTDEQYFGPGTRLTVT.

The rearrangement links TRBV5-6 to TRBJ1-1; 7 positions agree with TRBD1. Trimming at V came to 3 bases and at J to 3 bases, leaving 5 bases not matched to a gene. Germline V CDR1 and CDR2: SGHDT, YYEEEE. CDR3 size: 14 residues. The CDR3 coding sequence is TGTGCCAGCAGCTATCAGGGGGGAGACACTGAAGCTTTCTTT. Its protein product is CASSYQGGDTEAFF.

In the case of this clone: Other DNA sequences from this sample encode an identical CDR3 as well. The CDR3 is CSVGPDSNQPQHF. CDR3 bases: TGCAGCGTAGGTCCCGACAGTAATCAGCCCCAGCATTTT. This rearrangement joins TRBV29-1 to TRBJ1-5; D may be TRBD1 (5 bases). CDR3 size: 13 residues. Deletions cut 6 bases from V and 4 bases from J, with 13 bases between. In germline, CDR1 is SQVTM, CDR2 ANQGSEA.

The chain employs TRBV2 and TRBJ2-7, with D possibly matching TRBD1 (5 bases). The CDR3 extends over 13 amino acids. Germline V gene sequence: CDR1 SNHLY, CDR2 FYNNEI. V dropped 7 bases and J dropped 2 bases, with 12 bases sitting between them. The CDR3 region is CASTLTDAYEQYF. DNA for the CDR3: TGTGCCAGCACATTGACAGACGCCTACGAGCAGTACTTC.

The rearrangement links TRBV27 to TRBJ2-1; tentatively, D is TRBD1 (6 bases). Trimming removed 10 bases at V and 7 bases at J, with 23 bases between. The CDR3 spans 15 residues. Germline-derived CDR1 and CDR2 are MNHEY and SMNVEV (reference sequence). The CDR3 DNA reads as TGTGCCACCCTTGCAGGGGCCGGACCCTTTAATGAGCAGTTCTTC. Encoded protein: CATLAGAGPFNEQFF.

V is TRBV9 and J is TRBJ2-2, with D perhaps matching TRBD2 (5 bases). CDR3 length: 13 amino acids. Germline CDR1 and CDR2: SGDLS and YYNGEE. Trimming removed 0 bases at V and 7 bases at J, with 7 bases between. CDR3 DNA: TGTGCCAGCAGCGTAGGAGGGTACGGGGAGCTGTTTTTT. This codes for CASSVGGYGELFF. Based on the CDR3 plus reference TRBV9 and TRBJ2-2, the full variable domain is DSGVTQTPKHLITATGQRVTLRCSPRSGDLSVYWYQQSLDQGLQFLIQYYNGEERAKGNILERFSAQQFPDLHSELNLSSLELGDSALYFCASSVGGYGELFFGEGSRLTVL.

The chain couples TRBV5-1 to TRBJ1-2, with D perhaps matching TRBD1 (5 bases). V was clipped by 3 bases and J by 4 bases, with 19 bases between them. This CDR3 region has 16 residues. Looked up from germline, CDR1 is SGHRS and CDR2 is YFSETQ. As DNA, the CDR3 is TGCGCCAGCAGCTCGGGGGTACAGGAATCTGCCTATGGCTACACCTTC. Protein: CASSSGVQESAYGYTF.